A selection of T cell receptor beta chains follows, all from one sample in a study of blood T cell repertoires in COVID-19. Some clones are missing from TCRdb's copy, which holds only in-frame ones; the method was immunoSEQ multiplex PCR. The sample holds hundreds of thousands of clones, 75% to 85% seen once. Specimen: peripheral blood. The receptors derive from a woman aged 25 to 39 with COVID-19, enrolled during active disease. Each CDR3 is given with its conserved first and last residue. Each record gives: V gene, D gene, CDR3 length, clone size, J gene, CDR3 DNA, CDR3 protein. D genes are given only for firm matches. The size of a clone is reported for some rows only, either as once, few or many, or as a class for expanded clones.

v_gene: TRBV7-6; d_gene: TRBD2; len: 17; abundance: once; j_gene: TRBJ2-5; CDR3nt: TGTGCCAGCAGCTCCGCTACTAGCGGGGGATTTCAAGAGACCCAGTACTTC; CDR3aa: CASSSATSGGFQETQYF
v_gene: TRBV3-1/TRBV3-2; d_gene: TRBD2; len: 17; abundance: -; j_gene: TRBJ2-5; CDR3nt: TGTGCCAGCAGCCAAGAAAACTGGGGACTACCCCAAGAGACCCAGTACTTC; CDR3aa: CASSQENWGLPQETQYF
v_gene: TRBV28; d_gene: TRBD2; len: 18; abundance: -; j_gene: TRBJ2-3; CDR3nt: TGTGCCAGCAGCCCGGGGCGGGTAGCGGGGGGGAGCACAGATACGCAGTATTTT; CDR3aa: CASSPGRVAGGSTDTQYF
v_gene: TRBV27; d_gene: TRBD1; len: 16; abundance: few; j_gene: TRBJ2-7; CDR3nt: TGTGCCAGCAGTTCTCCGGGACAGGTCAGCTCCTACGAGCAGTACTTC; CDR3aa: CASSSPGQVSSYEQYF
v_gene: TRBV19; d_gene: -; len: 14; abundance: -; j_gene: TRBJ1-2; CDR3nt: TGTGCCAGTAGTATCTCTCGGCAGGCCCCTGGCTACACCTTC; CDR3aa: CASSISRQAPGYTF
v_gene: TRBV15; d_gene: -; len: 15; abundance: -; j_gene: TRBJ2-3; CDR3nt: TGTGCCACCAGCAGAGTAGGCGGGAGCACAGATACGCAGTATTTT; CDR3aa: CATSRVGGSTDTQYF
v_gene: TRBV4-1; d_gene: -; len: 16; abundance: -; j_gene: TRBJ1-1; CDR3nt: TGCGCCAGCAGCCGTACCTTCGCCCCCGGAGACACTGAAGCTTTCTTT; CDR3aa: CASSRTFAPGDTEAFF
v_gene: TRBV12-3/TRBV12-4; d_gene: -; len: 13; abundance: -; j_gene: TRBJ1-5; CDR3nt: TGTGCCAGCAGGACGGGTAGCAATCAGCCCCAGCATTTT; CDR3aa: CASRTGSNQPQHF
v_gene: TRBV28; d_gene: -; len: 14; abundance: -; j_gene: TRBJ1-1; CDR3nt: TGTGCCAGCAGTGTCAACCTGGGGGCCACTGAAGCTTTCTTT; CDR3aa: CASSVNLGATEAFF
v_gene: TRBV15; d_gene: TRBD1; len: 15; abundance: few; j_gene: TRBJ2-7; CDR3nt: TGTGCCACCAGCATCTTGACAGGGAACATCGACGAGCAGTACTTC; CDR3aa: CATSILTGNIDEQYF
v_gene: TRBV19; d_gene: TRBD2; len: 18; abundance: once; j_gene: TRBJ2-5; CDR3nt: TGTGCCAGTAGTATAGTAGGGACTAGCGGGGGGGGTCAAGAGACCCAGTACTTC; CDR3aa: CASSIVGTSGGGQETQYF
v_gene: TRBV5-1; d_gene: TRBD2; len: 18; abundance: -; j_gene: TRBJ2-1; CDR3nt: TGCGCCAGCAGCTCCGGACTAGCGGGAGACCTCGTTTACAATGAGCAGTTCTTC; CDR3aa: CASSSGLAGDLVYNEQFF
v_gene: TRBV4-1; d_gene: TRBD2; len: 14; abundance: once; j_gene: TRBJ2-1; CDR3nt: TGCGCCAGCAGCCAACCGCGGGAGGCCAGGGAGCAGTTCTTC; CDR3aa: CASSQPREAREQFF
v_gene: TRBV19; d_gene: -; len: 14; abundance: -; j_gene: TRBJ1-6; CDR3nt: TGTGCCAGTAGTATAGGGACATCAGTGATAGCCCTCCACTTT; CDR3aa: CASSIGTSVIALHF
v_gene: TRBV5-4; d_gene: -; len: 14; abundance: -; j_gene: TRBJ1-3; CDR3nt: TGTGCCAGCAGCTCCACAGTCTCTGGAAACACCATATATTTT; CDR3aa: CASSSTVSGNTIYF
v_gene: TRBV5-6; d_gene: TRBD2; len: 14; abundance: -; j_gene: TRBJ2-7; CDR3nt: TGTGCCAGCACCCTCGGACTAGCGGACTACGAGCAGTACTTC; CDR3aa: CASTLGLADYEQYF
v_gene: TRBV5-1; d_gene: -; len: 17; abundance: -; j_gene: TRBJ2-3; CDR3nt: TGCGCCAGCAGCTTCGTCCTGAGGCGAATAAGCACAGATACGCAGTATTTT; CDR3aa: CASSFVLRRISTDTQYF
v_gene: TRBV19; d_gene: -; len: 13; abundance: -; j_gene: TRBJ1-6; CDR3nt: TGTGCCAGTAGGGTACAGGGCGATTCACCCCTCCACTTT; CDR3aa: CASRVQGDSPLHF
v_gene: TRBV27; d_gene: -; len: 14; abundance: once; j_gene: TRBJ2-5; CDR3nt: TGTGCCAGCAGTTTATTCGGTGTCCAAGAGACCCAGTACTTC; CDR3aa: CASSLFGVQETQYF
v_gene: TRBV23-1; d_gene: TRBD1; len: 16; abundance: -; j_gene: TRBJ2-7; CDR3nt: TGCGCCAGCAGTAGGGGACAGGGGGCGTTGGCATACGAGCAGTACTTC; CDR3aa: CASSRGQGALAYEQYF
v_gene: TRBV12-1; d_gene: -; len: 16; abundance: once; j_gene: TRBJ2-1; CDR3nt: TGTGCCAGCAGCTTTGAGGCCAGGGGAAGACACAATGAGCAGTTCTTC; CDR3aa: CASSFEARGRHNEQFF
v_gene: TRBV9; d_gene: -; len: 13; abundance: -; j_gene: TRBJ2-7; CDR3nt: TGTGCCAGCAGCGTAGGCGTCGGTTACGAGCAGTACTTC; CDR3aa: CASSVGVGYEQYF
v_gene: TRBV6-5; d_gene: TRBD1; len: 12; abundance: -; j_gene: TRBJ1-2; CDR3nt: TGTGCCAGCACGGGACAGAACTATGGCTACACCTTC; CDR3aa: CASTGQNYGYTF
v_gene: TRBV19; d_gene: TRBD1; len: 14; abundance: -; j_gene: TRBJ2-7; CDR3nt: TGTGCCAGTAGTATTCGACAGGGAGCCTACGAGCAGTACTTC; CDR3aa: CASSIRQGAYEQYF
v_gene: TRBV19; d_gene: TRBD1; len: 16; abundance: -; j_gene: TRBJ1-1; CDR3nt: TGTGCCAGTAGTCTCGACAGGGGGCCAGATCGGAGGGAAGCTTTCTTT; CDR3aa: CASSLDRGPDRREAFF
v_gene: TRBV7-9; d_gene: TRBD1; len: 14; abundance: -; j_gene: TRBJ2-5; CDR3nt: TGTGCCAGCAGCCACAGGGGGTCCTCAGAGACCCAGTACTTC; CDR3aa: CASSHRGSSETQYF
v_gene: TRBV10-3; d_gene: TRBD2; len: 16; abundance: -; j_gene: TRBJ2-7; CDR3nt: TGTGCCATCAGTGGAAATAGCGGGGGCGTCCCTAGCGAGCAGTACTTC; CDR3aa: CAISGNSGGVPSEQYF
v_gene: TRBV3-1/TRBV3-2; d_gene: -; len: 16; abundance: few; j_gene: TRBJ1-2; CDR3nt: TGTGCCAGCAGCCAAGATCGGGTTTTGTCTAAGGGGGGCTACACCTTC; CDR3aa: CASSQDRVLSKGGYTF
v_gene: TRBV6-6; d_gene: -; len: 13; abundance: few; j_gene: TRBJ1-1; CDR3nt: TGTGCCAGCAGTTACTCGAAGGGGACTGAAGCTTTCTTT; CDR3aa: CASSYSKGTEAFF
v_gene: TRBV28; d_gene: -; len: 13; abundance: once; j_gene: TRBJ1-1; CDR3nt: TGTGCCAGCAGACTACTTACAAACACTGAAGCTTTCTTT; CDR3aa: CASRLLTNTEAFF
v_gene: TRBV19; d_gene: TRBD2; len: 17; abundance: -; j_gene: TRBJ2-3; CDR3nt: TGTGCCAGTAGTATCTCTAGACTAGCGGGCTACACAGATACGCAGTATTTT; CDR3aa: CASSISRLAGYTDTQYF
v_gene: TRBV19; d_gene: TRBD1; len: 14; abundance: -; j_gene: TRBJ1-2; CDR3nt: TGTGCCAGTAGTATGTTTGGGACAGGGGATGGCTACACCTTC; CDR3aa: CASSMFGTGDGYTF
v_gene: TRBV5-8; d_gene: TRBD2; len: 16; abundance: once; j_gene: TRBJ2-1; CDR3nt: TGTGCCAGCAGCTTGGGGACTAGCAGCTCCTACAATGAGCAGTTCTTC; CDR3aa: CASSLGTSSSYNEQFF
v_gene: TRBV28; d_gene: -; len: 16; abundance: -; j_gene: TRBJ1-1; CDR3nt: TGTGCCAGCAGTTTACTCGGAGGGCTTCTGAACACTGAAGCTTTCTTT; CDR3aa: CASSLLGGLLNTEAFF
v_gene: TRBV5-4; d_gene: TRBD1; len: 15; abundance: -; j_gene: TRBJ2-4; CDR3nt: TGTGCCAGCAGCACTGGACAGGGAGCCAAAAACATTCAGTACTTC; CDR3aa: CASSTGQGAKNIQYF
v_gene: TRBV11-2; d_gene: TRBD2; len: 16; abundance: few; j_gene: TRBJ2-3; CDR3nt: TGTGCCAGCAGAGACCCATGGCGGGAGGGCCGGGATACGCAGTATTTT; CDR3aa: CASRDPWREGRDTQYF
v_gene: TRBV10-3; d_gene: -; len: 16; abundance: once; j_gene: TRBJ1-3; CDR3nt: TGTGCCATCAGTGACCCTAACAGGGATGCTGGAAACACCATATATTTT; CDR3aa: CAISDPNRDAGNTIYF
v_gene: TRBV19; d_gene: TRBD1; len: 15; abundance: once; j_gene: TRBJ2-3; CDR3nt: TGTGCCAGTAGTGGCCCAAACAGGGGTCTACAGCCCCAGTATTTT; CDR3aa: CASSGPNRGLQPQYF
v_gene: TRBV7-2; d_gene: -; len: 13; abundance: -; j_gene: TRBJ1-2; CDR3nt: TGTGCCAGCAGCCCGGAACAGTTCTATGGCTACACCTTC; CDR3aa: CASSPEQFYGYTF
v_gene: TRBV27; d_gene: -; len: 14; abundance: -; j_gene: TRBJ2-7; CDR3nt: TGTGCCAGCAGTCCGAGGGTTTTATCCTACGAGCAGTACTTC; CDR3aa: CASSPRVLSYEQYF
v_gene: TRBV5-1; d_gene: TRBD1; len: 14; abundance: -; j_gene: TRBJ1-4; CDR3nt: TGCGCCAGCAGCCCCGGGACAGGGGAGGAAAAACTGTTTTTT; CDR3aa: CASSPGTGEEKLFF
v_gene: TRBV5-1; d_gene: TRBD2; len: 20; abundance: -; j_gene: TRBJ2-3; CDR3nt: TGCGCCAGCAGCTTGGGTTGGCTAGCGGGGGCGCCCACCGCCCCAGATACGCAGTATTTT; CDR3aa: CASSLGWLAGAPTAPDTQYF
v_gene: TRBV19; d_gene: TRBD1; len: 15; abundance: -; j_gene: TRBJ1-5; CDR3nt: TGTGCCAGTAGGGCTACAGGGGTGGGTAATCAGCCCCAGCATTTT; CDR3aa: CASRATGVGNQPQHF
v_gene: TRBV9; d_gene: -; len: 15; abundance: -; j_gene: TRBJ2-3; CDR3nt: TGTGCCAGCAGCGTAGGTGCTAGCCTCACAGATACGCAGTATTTT; CDR3aa: CASSVGASLTDTQYF